This T cell receptor (beta chain) stems from a study of breast tumors, draining lymph nodes, adjacent tissues. Study conclusions and caveats: Compared with lymph nodes, tumors were less diverse; compared with nontumor tissue, more.

Breast cancer patients provided tissue from their axillary draining lymph nodes. At least ten counts were recorded for this clonotype. Its antigen is currently unknown. In TCRdb, the multiplex PCR reads were re-called with MiXCR into one record per CDR3 protein. The repertoire holds about 270,000 distinct CDR3 sequences, with under 35% as singletons. This TCR was sampled from a female donor with breast cancer. Some clones in this sample may be carry-over from other donors' samples. The sequenced sample was axillary lymph node tissue.

CDR3 sequence reads: CATSDPTVTSGSSGEQFF. The CDR3 coding sequence is TGTGCCACCAGTGACCCGACCGTTACTAGCGGGAGCTCGGGAGAGCAGTTCTTC. The V and J genes are TRBV24-1 and TRBJ2-1; 11 nucleotides match TRBD2. Germline assignment: CDR1 KGHDR and CDR2 SFDVKD. CDR3 length equals 18 residues. Germline trimming cut 4 bases from V and 10 bases from J; bases unmatched to any gene: 17.